Sequencing of this T cell receptor beta chain was carried out in a study of blood T cell repertoires in COVID-19. For the study at large: Collection of acute and convalescent COVID-19 samples took place in the United States, Italy and Spain.

Repertoires were generated with immunoSEQ multiplex PCR, while TCRdb's copy carries only in-frame clones and drops some. This table holds hundreds of thousands of clones, about 90% found once. Germline CDR1 is SGHRS and CDR2 is YFSETQ. The CDR3 is made up of 14 amino acids. V lost 4 bases and J lost 4; bases outside the gene matches: 7. The specimen sequenced was peripheral blood. This sequence was found in a woman aged 45-59 years who had recovered from COVID-19. The V gene is TRBV5-1, the J gene TRBJ1-2, with 7 bases lining up with TRBD1. The CDR3 DNA sequence: TGCGCCAGCAGCGGGCACAGGGGCCCCTATGGCTACACCTTC. It codes for CASSGHRGPYGYTF.